This paragraph covers one TCR beta chain sequence. There are a few counts of this clonotype. Its antigen target is currently unknown. No quality values exist for individual bases; no much larger clone is one base distant. Set within a cohort of healthcare workers in London, UK, this nested case-control study involved weekly PCR testing of nasopharyngeal swabs along with blood sampling. Between 23 and 31 March 2020, the week of the UK lockdown, healthcare workers were enrolled and then followed up weekly for as long as 16 weeks. Libraries were built with 5' RACE. Sequenced on a NextSeq 500. The TCR library protocol attached unique molecular identifiers to individual cDNA molecules to correct for sequencing error and PCR bias. TCR alpha and beta chains were both sequenced, and the abundances of alpha and beta sequences in each sample were closely correlated with each other. In the authors' own workflow: Decombinator V4 was used to annotate the V gene, J gene and CDR3 of the TCR sequences. TCRs were defined as expanded if a significant change between any two time points was detected under a Poisson model with p below 0.0001. TCR abundances were normalised to the total number of TCRs sequenced in each sample and reported as counts per million. MAIT TCRs were defined by TRAV1-2 paired with TRAJ12, TRAJ20 or TRAJ33, and iNKT TCRs by TRAV10 paired with TRAJ18. VDJdb, accessed 1 November 2021, was searched for CMV, EBV and SARS-CoV-2 annotated TCRs, with TCRs annotated for multiple antigens excluded. TCRdb's own reprocessing of the public reads used fastp at Q25 and MiXCR and kept productive beta chains. Rows matching on CDR3 protein sequence are summarized as one entry with the most common DNA and genes. These V and J calls are TCRdb output, not the study's own analysis. In this sample the table shows some 26,000 distinct CDR3 sequences, about 4.5% of which occur a single time. The ten most abundant clones make up roughly 5.9% of the sample.

The sample is drawn from a study of early T cells in non-severe SARS-CoV-2 infection (dated by TCRdb to the early 2020s). In the study overall: Because TCR sequencing was done on bulk RNA from unsorted whole blood, the alpha and beta chains could not be paired. The study at large found these results: VDJdb matching was skewed toward anti-spike CD8 responses, so virus-specific expansions were likely underestimated and private and CD4 specificities were missed.

Spanning cysteine to phenylalanine, the CDR3 consists of 14 amino acids. The read is trimmed to its CDR3 DNA, 42 bases read in frame from base 1. V loses 4 bases of germline sequence and J loses 1 base, and the interval between the two ends is 7 bases. This receptor was obtained from an adult who was a healthcare worker with PCR-confirmed SARS-CoV-2 infection or an uninfected control (not recorded which). The sequenced sample was whole blood. The rearranged segments are TRBV12-3 or TRBV12-4 and TRBJ2-2, with no reliable assignment of the D segment. The CDR3 reads CASSYTQNTGELFF. The DNA sequence is as follows: TGTGCCAGCAGTTATACCCAGAACACCGGGGAGCTGTTTTTT.